The 25 T cell receptor beta chains presented below share a single source sample, sequenced in a study of graft-versus-host responses after intestinal transplantation. Assay used: immunoSEQ multiplex PCR; TCRdb lists only in-frame clones, some missing. The sample lists about 77,000 clones; around 92% were seen once. The source material was PBMCs, sampled 98 days after intestinal transplantation. Every receptor here comes from a human patient who received an intestinal transplant, so some T cells may come from the graft donor.

The chain is built from TRBV19 and TRBJ2-5; 7 nucleotides agree with TRBD2. The J segment lost 2 bases and the V segment lost 4 bases, leaving 10 bases of the junction unmatched. The CDR3 is 16 residues long. The germline CDR1 and CDR2 sequences are LNHDA and SQIVND (reference sequence). Written as DNA, the CDR3 is TGTGCCAGTAGTAGAGGCCCGGGACTACGGCAAGAGACCCAGTACTTC. Translated: CASSRGPGLRQETQYF.

This chain connects TRBV28 to TRBJ2-1; D not certain. This CDR3 region has 13 residues. Trimming shortened V by 9 bases and J by 5 bases, and 14 bases separated the two germline ends. Germline CDR1 is MDHEN and CDR2 is SYDVKM. Written as DNA, the CDR3 is TGTGCCAGTCGACCCCACTCGAACAATGAGCAGTTCTTC. It yields the protein CASRPHSNNEQFF. Full variable domain (remainder filled in from reference TRBV28 and TRBJ2-1): DVKVTQSSRYLVKRTGEKVFLECVQDMDHENMFWYRQDPGLGLRLIYFSYDVKMKEKGDIPEGYSVSREKKERFSLILESASTNQTSMYLCASRPHSNNEQFFGPGTRLTVL.

This clone was seen just once. The J gene is TRBJ2-1, the V gene TRBV19; D not resolved. V shed 7 bases and J shed 6 bases, with 4 bases lying between them. This CDR3 has 10 amino acids. Germline V gene sequence: CDR1 LNHDA, CDR2 SQIVND (reference sequence). CDR3: CASKANEQFF. As DNA, the CDR3 is TGTGCCAGTAAGGCCAATGAGCAGTTCTTC.

This clone was counted a few times. The chain recombines TRBV7-9 with TRBJ1-2; D might be TRBD1 (5 bases). Deletions cut 5 bases from V and 1 base from J, with 11 bases between. Germline values: CDR1 SEHNR, CDR2 FQNEAQ (reference sequence). The CDR3 has 14 residues. As DNA, the CDR3 is TGTGCCAGCAGCATCTCGGACAATAACTATGGCTACACCTTC. This translates into CASSISDNNYGYTF.

This chain joins TRBV5-1 and TRBJ2-3; TRBD2 is a possible D gene (6 bases). CDR3 length equals 15 residues. Germline assignment: CDR1 SGHRS and CDR2 YFSETQ. Trimming removed 0 bases at V and 0 bases at J, with 8 bases between. Here the CDR3 DNA reads TGCGCCAGCAGCTTGGACGGGGGAAGCACAGATACGCAGTATTTT. The encoded protein is CASSLDGGSTDTQYF.

The rearrangement uses TRBV5-4 and TRBJ1-2, with a tentative D call TRBD1 (5 bases). CDR1 and CDR2 (germline): SGHNT, YYREEE (reference sequence). CDR3 length equals 13 residues. Trimming left V 4 bases short and J 8 bases short, with 15 bases between. The CDR3 region has the DNA TGTGCCAGCAGCCAAACCAGGGTTGAAGGCTACACCTTC. Translated: CASSQTRVEGYTF. The full variable domain, rest sourced from reference TRBV5-4 and TRBJ1-2, is ETGVTQSPTHLIKTRGQQVTLRCSSQSGHNTVSWYQQALGQGPQFIFQYYREEENGRGNFPPRFSGLQFPNYSSELNVNALELDDSALYLCASSQTRVEGYTFGSGTRLTVV.

V is TRBV7-9 and J is TRBJ2-7; D perhaps matches TRBD2 (6 bases). This CDR3 region has 16 residues. Per germline, CDR1 SEHNR and CDR2 FQNEAQ (reference sequence). Trimming removed 4 bases from V and 4 bases from J, with 20 bases in between. CDR3 nucleotides: TGTGCCAGCAGCTACTCGGAGGACGGGGACTTTTACGAGCAGTACTTC. Encoded protein: CASSYSEDGDFYEQYF.

The genes are TRBV10-1 and TRBJ2-1; tentative D call: TRBD2 (5 bases). The CDR3 length is 12 residues. Germline V gene lookup returns CDR1 WNHNN and CDR2 SYGVQD (reference sequence). V was cut by 8 bases and J by 2 bases, with 7 bases left in between. CDR3 amino acids: CASGSAYNEQFF. As DNA, the CDR3 is TGCGCCAGCGGGAGTGCCTACAATGAGCAGTTCTTC.

In this sample, this clone turned up a few times. In DNA, the CDR3 is TGTGCCAGCAGTGAAATAGCGGGCTCCTACAATGAGCAGTTCTTC. This translates into CASSEIAGSYNEQFF. The J gene is TRBJ2-1, the V gene TRBV6-1, with 7 positions matching TRBD2. The V gene end was trimmed by 2 bases and the J gene end by 0 bases; junction bases not matched to a gene: 1. Germline V lookup: CDR1 MNHNS, CDR2 SASEGT. This CDR3 region has 15 residues.

V usage is TRBV4-1 and J usage is TRBJ2-7; 9 nucleotides align to TRBD1. CDR3 length equals 17 residues. Germline V CDR1 and CDR2: MGHRA, YSYEKL. V dropped 0 bases and J dropped 0; count of bases not matched to a gene: 6. CDR3 nucleotide sequence: TGCGCCAGCAGCCAAGATGCCGGGACAGGGCTCTCCTACGAGCAGTACTTC. This gives the protein CASSQDAGTGLSYEQYF.

The chain joins TRBV9 to TRBJ2-3, with 8 bases lining up with TRBD2. Per germline, CDR1 SGDLS and CDR2 YYNGEE. Germline trimming cut 0 bases from V and 3 bases from J; bases unmatched to any gene: 6. The CDR3 is made up of 16 amino acids. The CDR3 loop is CASSVGPGGATDTQYF. The CDR3 coding sequence is TGTGCCAGCAGCGTAGGACCCGGGGGGGCAACAGATACGCAGTATTTT.

The chain couples TRBV27 to TRBJ2-3; the match to TRBD2 covers 14 bases. Germline CDR1 and CDR2: MNHEY and SMNVEV (reference sequence). V trimming: 5 bases; J trimming: 3 bases; junction bases outside the gene matches: 4. This CDR3 contains 16 residues. The CDR3 reads CASSQRLAGGTDTQYF. The CDR3 nucleotides read TGTGCCAGCAGTCAGAGACTAGCGGGGGGGACAGATACGCAGTATTTT.

The chain employs TRBV19 and TRBJ2-7; perhaps TRBD2 as D (6 bases). Trimming removed 3 bases from V and 3 bases from J, with 12 bases in between. The germline gives CDR1 LNHDA, CDR2 SQIVND (reference sequence). The CDR3 covers 14 residues. CDR3 amino acids: CASSMGRGNYEQYF. CDR3 DNA: TGTGCCAGTAGTATGGGTCGGGGGAACTACGAGCAGTACTTC. The full variable domain, with the rest looked up from reference TRBV19 and TRBJ2-7, is DGGITQSPKYLFRKEGQNVTLSCEQNLNHDAMYWYRQDPGQGLRLIYYSQIVNDFQKGDIAEGYSVSREKKESFPLTVTSAQKNPTAFYLCASSMGRGNYEQYFGPGTRLTVT.

J is TRBJ2-1 and V is TRBV6-5; TRBD2 aligns across 8 bases. CDR3 length: 15 amino acids. Trimming cost V 10 bases and J 0 bases; bases outside gene matches: 8. Germline CDR1 and CDR2: MNHEY and SVGAGI. CDR3 protein: CATSRGGRSYNEQFF. The CDR3 bases are TGTGCCACGAGTCGGGGGGGGCGCTCCTACAATGAGCAGTTCTTC.

The chain carries TRBV29-1 and TRBJ2-5, with a tentative D call TRBD1 (6 bases). CDR1 and CDR2 (germline): SQVTM, ANQGSEA. The CDR3 covers 13 residues. The V gene lost 3 bases and the J gene lost 5 bases, with 13 bases spanning the gap. As DNA, the CDR3 is TGCAGCGTTGACGTCGGACAGTTGGAGACCCAGTACTTC. Protein sequence: CSVDVGQLETQYF.

J is TRBJ1-1 and V is TRBV2, with D hard to call. Deletions cut 7 bases from V and 8 bases from J, with 11 bases between. The CDR3 has 11 amino acids. The V gene's germline CDR1 is SNHLY and CDR2 FYNNEI. The DNA for the CDR3 is TGTGCCAGCACTTGGAAAGGGGAAGCTTTCTTT. As protein: CASTWKGEAFF.

The V gene is TRBV11-2, the J gene TRBJ2-1; the D is unclear. This CDR3 comprises 10 residues. Between the trimmed V and J ends, which lost 5 bases and 10 bases, there was a span of 6 bases. The germline CDR1 and CDR2 sequences are SGHAT and FQNNGV. The CDR3: CASSLSEQFF. For the CDR3, the DNA is TGTGCCAGCAGCCTTTCAGAGCAGTTCTTC.

The V call is TRBV20-1, the J call TRBJ1-2; D gene uncertain. The CDR3 loop spans 11 amino acids. V was clipped by 6 bases and J by 8 bases, with 13 bases between them. Germline CDR1 DFQATT, CDR2 SNEGSKA (reference sequence). Written as DNA, the CDR3 is TGCAGTGCCCTGGTCCTTGGGGGCTACACCTTC. It yields the protein CSALVLGGYTF.

This chain links TRBV2 with TRBJ1-5; D is uncertain. V was pared by 1 base and J by 6 bases, with 10 bases between. The germline gives CDR1 SNHLY, CDR2 FYNNEI. The CDR3 spans 14 residues. This chain's CDR3 is CASSEGEGLQPQHF. The CDR3 bases are TGTGCCAGCAGTGAAGGGGAGGGTCTTCAGCCCCAGCATTTT.

The count of this clone is one. The chain is built from TRBV20-1 and TRBJ2-5, with a weak D call TRBD2 (5 bases). The CDR3 sequence is 11 residues long. V was cut by 5 bases and J by 5 bases, with 9 bases left in between. Germline CDR1 reads DFQATT; CDR2 reads SNEGSKA (reference sequence). This chain's CDR3 is CSAGRGETQYF. The CDR3 region has the DNA TGCAGTGCTGGGAGAGGGGAGACCCAGTACTTC.

The chain recombines TRBV27 with TRBJ1-1; D gene unclear. Trimming removed 4 bases from V and 2 bases from J, with 8 bases in between. This CDR3 has 13 residues. CDR1 is MNHEY, CDR2 SMNVEV, per germline (reference sequence). The CDR3 loop reads CASSSRGNTEAFF. The CDR3 DNA reads as TGTGCCAGCAGTTCTCGGGGTAACACTGAAGCTTTCTTT.

The J gene is TRBJ2-5, the V gene TRBV27; TRBD1 agrees at 12 bases. The CDR3 covers 14 residues. CDR1 and CDR2 from the germline V gene are MNHEY and SMNVEV (reference sequence). V lost 5 bases to trimming and J lost 4 bases; unmatched junction nucleotides: 2. The CDR3, as DNA: TGTGCCAGCAGTGGGACAGGGGGCATAGAGACCCAGTACTTC. Its translation: CASSGTGGIETQYF.

The chain joins TRBV27 to TRBJ1-1; 7 bases align to TRBD1. CDR1 MNHEY and CDR2 SMNVEV come from the germline V gene (reference sequence). After removal of 3 bases from V and 1 base from J, the junction contained 2 bases not matched to a gene. The CDR3 is 14 residues long. CDR3 nucleotide sequence: TGTGCCAGCAGTTTGGGACAGTGGAACACTGAAGCTTTCTTT. Translating gives CASSLGQWNTEAFF.

The chain links TRBV7-9 to TRBJ2-3; no reliable D call. The germline V and J ends were trimmed by 5 bases and 5 bases, with 8 bases remaining between them. The CDR3 covers 12 residues. Germline CDR1 reads SEHNR; CDR2 reads FQNEAQ (reference sequence). The CDR3 region is CASSLDGDTQYF. CDR3 DNA sequence: TGTGCCAGCAGCCTGGACGGAGATACGCAGTATTTT.

The V call is TRBV28, the J call TRBJ2-7; possibly TRBD1 or TRBD2 for D (6 bases each). Germline-derived CDR1 and CDR2 are MDHEN and SYDVKM. V was trimmed by 5 bases and J by 5 bases, leaving 16 bases between them. The CDR3 is 14 amino acids. The CDR3 loop reads CASSAPGASDEQYF. Here the CDR3 DNA reads TGTGCCAGCAGTGCCCCAGGGGCTAGCGACGAGCAGTACTTC.